This TCR beta chain appears in the sequencing data of a study of T cells and Merkel cell carcinoma outcomes. A note on this clone: Its antigen is not known.

CDR3 length: 13 residues. Trimming pared 7 bases from V and 0 bases from J, leaving 6 bases between. Germline V gives CDR1 MNHEY, CDR2 SVGAGI. Study-level points and caveats: Merkel cell carcinoma outcomes were reportedly predicted by repertoire and T-cell density.

Here immunoSEQ multiplex PCR was the method, and the copy in TCRdb shows in-frame clones only, minus some. The data show roughly 4,000 clones, about 91% seen once. This TCR was sampled from a human donor with Merkel cell carcinoma. The chain carries TRBV6-5 and TRBJ2-2; D remains unclear. The sequenced material came from tumor tissue from Merkel cell carcinoma. The CDR3 bases are TGTGCCAGCACGATCGCGAACACCGGGGAGCTGTTTTTT. Translation gives CASTIANTGELFF.